This TCR beta chain was captured in a study of shared clonotypes between healthy human individuals. The wider study: A couple of female and a few male donors aged 18 to 49 were enrolled.

Study-wide results and caveats: The study found roughly 5% of naive CD4 clonotypes shared across a few donors. Rarefaction analysis demonstrated incomplete sorted-subset sequencing notwithstanding large depth.

In germline, CDR1 is MNHEY, CDR2 SMNVEV (reference sequence). This CDR3 is built from 15 residues. V lost 5 bases to trimming and J lost 3 bases, with 14 bases between them. Sequenced by immunoSEQ multiplex PCR; TCRdb stores in-frame clones only, minus some. The sample has roughly 720,000 clones; less than 95% are singletons. On this clone: No antigen is known for it.

This TCR was sampled from a man aged 18 to 30 in good health. Some clones in this sample may be carry-over from other donors' samples. The specimen was memory CD8+ T cells from PBMCs. Subset indicated: CD45RO+ cells pooled with CCR7-negative TemRA cells. V and J are TRBV27 and TRBJ2-1, with D unresolved. The DNA of the CDR3 is TGTGCCAGCAGTCATGGACGTACCGTCTACAATGAGCAGTTCTTC. Protein product: CASSHGRTVYNEQFF.